These 32 T cell receptor beta chains came from one sample sequenced in a study of OX40 agonist ivuxolimab in advanced cancers. Sequencing was performed with immunoSEQ multiplex PCR; in TCRdb, only in-frame clones are kept and a portion is missing. The sample holds tens of thousands of clones, around 80% seen once. The sample in question was CD4+ or CD8+ T cells sorted from blood, obtained in a trial of the OX40 agonist ivuxolimab. The receptors derive from an adult with an advanced solid tumor such as melanoma, head and neck, liver or kidney cancer.

The chain uses TRBV9 and TRBJ2-3; 8 bases agree with TRBD2. CDR1 SGDLS and CDR2 YYNGEE come from the germline V gene. The junction had 10 bases not matched to a gene; V was cut back by 5 bases and J by 2 bases. This CDR3 is built from 16 residues. The CDR3 nucleotides are TGTGCCAGCAGTACTCCGCGGGGGGTGGACACAGATACGCAGTATTTT. As protein: CASSTPRGVDTDTQYF.

J is TRBJ2-2 and V is TRBV9; D is unclear. Trimming pared 0 bases from V and 1 base from J, leaving 13 bases between. There are 17 residues in the CDR3. CDR1 is SGDLS and CDR2 is YYNGEE in the germline V gene. In DNA, the CDR3 is TGTGCCAGCAGCGTAGCTATTAGGGCCGAGAACACCGGGGAGCTGTTTTTT. It is translated as CASSVAIRAENTGELFF. Full variable domain (rest looked up from reference TRBV9 and TRBJ2-2): DSGVTQTPKHLITATGQRVTLRCSPRSGDLSVYWYQQSLDQGLQFLIQYYNGEERAKGNILERFSAQQFPDLHSELNLSSLELGDSALYFCASSVAIRAENTGELFFGEGSRLTVL.

V gene TRBV7-9 combines with J gene TRBJ1-2; D is ambiguous. This CDR3 region has 12 residues. Trimming left V 10 bases short and J 8 bases short, with 17 bases between. The germline gives CDR1 SEHNR, CDR2 FQNEAQ (reference sequence). CDR3: CAIGRGSEGYTF. The CDR3 DNA follows: TGTGCCATCGGGAGAGGGTCTGAAGGCTACACCTTC.

The rearrangement joins TRBV19 to TRBJ2-7; D is unclear. The CDR3 runs to 15 residues. CDR1 and CDR2 from the germline V gene are LNHDA and SQIVND (reference sequence). The V gene lost 3 bases and the J gene lost 2 bases, with 14 bases spanning the gap. This CDR3 reads CASSIGAAPAYEQYF. In DNA, the CDR3 is TGTGCCAGTAGTATCGGCGCAGCTCCTGCCTACGAGCAGTACTTC. Full variable domain (missing parts from reference TRBV19 and TRBJ2-7): DGGITQSPKYLFRKEGQNVTLSCEQNLNHDAMYWYRQDPGQGLRLIYYSQIVNDFQKGDIAEGYSVSREKKESFPLTVTSAQKNPTAFYLCASSIGAAPAYEQYFGPGTRLTVT.

The chain couples TRBV7-9 to TRBJ2-7; 7 bases match TRBD1. CDR1 and CDR2 from the germline V gene are SEHNR and FQNEAQ (reference sequence). With 5 bases clipped from V and 5 bases from J, the junction kept 3 bases outside the gene matches. The CDR3 has 12 residues. CDR3 DNA sequence: TGTGCCAGCAGCCGAACAGGGGACGAGCAGTACTTC. It yields the protein CASSRTGDEQYF.

This chain connects TRBV7-9 to TRBJ1-2, with D hard to call. Germline V lookup: CDR1 SEHNR, CDR2 FQNEAQ (reference sequence). CDR3 length equals 10 residues. With 8 bases removed from V and 7 bases from J, the gap between germline ends came to 8 bases. The CDR3 DNA follows: TGTGCCAGCTATGGTAGTGGCTACACCTTC. It yields the protein CASYGSGYTF.

The chain uses TRBV6-8 and TRBJ2-3, with no clear D. CDR1 and CDR2 (germline): MNHGY, SAAAGT. Trimming took 3 bases from V and 0 from J, leaving 13 bases between them. The CDR3 is made up of 16 amino acids. CDR3 bases: TGTGCCAGCAGTTATTTTCCAGTTACTAGCACAGATACGCAGTATTTT. It yields the protein CASSYFPVTSTDTQYF.

This clone has a single count. The J gene is TRBJ2-7, the V gene TRBV21-1; the table's D call, TRBD1, was not checked against the DNA. TRBV21-1 is described as a pseudogene. The CDR3 is made up of 16 amino acids. DNA for the CDR3: TGTGCCAGCAGCAAATCAGAAGGGGACAACTCCTACGAGCAGTACTTC. Its translation is CASSKSEGDNSYEQYF.

The rearrangement uses TRBV4-1 and TRBJ2-5; D perhaps matches TRBD2 (5 bases). This CDR3 region has 17 residues. V dropped 1 base and J dropped 5 bases, with 20 bases sitting between them. The germline gives CDR1 MGHRA, CDR2 YSYEKL. The CDR3 sequence: CASSQGAAGRRLETQYF. CDR3 in DNA: TGCGCCAGCAGCCAAGGGGCGGCCGGACGGAGGTTGGAGACCCAGTACTTC.

V usage is TRBV7-2 and J usage is TRBJ2-7; possibly TRBD1 for D (7 bases). The CDR3 covers 15 residues. Germline CDR1 reads SGHTA; CDR2 reads FQGNSA. With 3 bases removed from V and 2 bases from J, the gap between germline ends came to 14 bases. Here the CDR3 reads CASSLNRGLTYEQYF. The CDR3 DNA follows: TGTGCCAGCAGCTTGAACAGGGGACTTACCTACGAGCAGTACTTC.

The sample holds a few counts of this clone. J is TRBJ1-2 and V is TRBV27; 7 bases line up with TRBD1. This CDR3 spans 13 amino acids. Germline values: CDR1 MNHEY, CDR2 SMNVEV (reference sequence). J gave up 8 bases and V 3 bases, and 6 bases lay outside the gene matches. CDR3 DNA sequence: TGTGCCAGCAGTTTTGACAGGGCAAGAGGCTACACCTTC. Amino acids: CASSFDRARGYTF.

V usage is TRBV4-2 and J usage is TRBJ2-7; no definite D call. The germline V gene encodes CDR1 LGHNA and CDR2 YNFKEQ. V was cut by 0 bases and J by 0 bases, with 15 bases left in between. The CDR3 is made up of 17 amino acids. In nucleotides, the CDR3 is TGTGCCAGCAGCCAAGAAGCCCCCACACCTGGCTCCTACGAGCAGTACTTC. This gives the protein CASSQEAPTPGSYEQYF.

The chain recombines TRBV11-2 with TRBJ2-1; tentatively, D is TRBD1 (5 bases). The CDR3 runs to 15 residues. The germline V gene encodes CDR1 SGHAT and CDR2 FQNNGV. V shed 4 bases and J shed 2 bases, with 12 bases lying between them. The CDR3 reads CASSSPPGTYNEQFF. CDR3 in DNA: TGTGCCAGCAGCTCCCCCCCAGGGACCTACAATGAGCAGTTCTTC. Combining the CDR3 with reference TRBV11-2 and TRBJ2-1 gives the whole variable domain EAGVAQSPRYKIIEKRQSVAFWCNPISGHATLYWYQQILGQGPKLLIQFQNNGVVDDSQLPKDRFSAERLKGVDSTLKIQPAKLEDSAVYLCASSSPPGTYNEQFFGPGTRLTVL.

V usage is TRBV15 and J usage is TRBJ1-5, with unresolved D. Germline-derived CDR1 and CDR2 are LNHNV and YYDKDF (reference sequence). CDR3 length: 15 amino acids. The V gene lost 5 bases and the J gene lost 6 bases, with 17 bases spanning the gap. The CDR3 sequence is CATSSPGGGFQPQHF. Written as DNA, the CDR3 is TGTGCCACCAGCTCACCTGGAGGAGGGTTTCAGCCCCAGCATTTT.

The V and J genes are TRBV7-9 and TRBJ2-7; D might be TRBD1 or TRBD2, each matching 5 bases. Germline lookup yields CDR1 SEHNR and CDR2 FQNEAQ (reference sequence). The V and J ends lost 7 bases and 2 bases respectively, with 15 bases between them. The CDR3 spans 14 residues. The DNA for the CDR3 is TGTGCCAGCACCTCCTTGGGGGATACCTACGAGCAGTACTTC. This codes for CASTSLGDTYEQYF.

J is TRBJ1-1 and V is TRBV6-1, with D hard to call. There are 16 residues in the CDR3. The V and J ends lost 2 bases and 1 base respectively, with 14 bases between them. Germline CDR1 reads MNHNS; CDR2 reads SASEGT. This chain's CDR3 is CASSEWGEGRNTEAFF. Here the CDR3 DNA reads TGTGCCAGCAGTGAATGGGGAGAGGGAAGGAACACTGAAGCTTTCTTT.

The V and J genes are TRBV5-1 and TRBJ2-7, with D perhaps matching TRBD2 (6 bases). Germline V gene lookup returns CDR1 SGHRS and CDR2 YFSETQ. V lost 4 bases and J lost 2, with 13 bases in between. The CDR3 spans 14 residues. Written as DNA, the CDR3 is TGCGCCAGCAGCACGGGACTCTGGGCCTACGAGCAGTACTTC. It translates to CASSTGLWAYEQYF.

This rearrangement joins TRBV9 to TRBJ2-1; no definite D call. The length of the CDR3 is 14 residues. The germline V and J ends were trimmed by 0 bases and 5 bases, with 9 bases remaining between them. Germline values: CDR1 SGDLS, CDR2 YYNGEE. CDR3 nucleotides: TGTGCCAGCAGCGTAGTGGGTAGCAACAATGAGCAGTTCTTC. Translating gives CASSVVGSNNEQFF. Combining the CDR3 with reference TRBV9 and TRBJ2-1 gives the whole variable domain DSGVTQTPKHLITATGQRVTLRCSPRSGDLSVYWYQQSLDQGLQFLIQYYNGEERAKGNILERFSAQQFPDLHSELNLSSLELGDSALYFCASSVVGSNNEQFFGPGTRLTVL.

This clone was observed once. This rearrangement joins TRBV27 to TRBJ2-6; no definite D call. The CDR3 runs to 13 residues. V was trimmed by 2 bases and J by 2 bases, leaving 1 base between them. CDR1 is MNHEY and CDR2 is SMNVEV in the germline V gene (reference sequence). CDR3 amino acids: CASSLTGANVLTF. DNA of the CDR3: TGTGCCAGCAGTTTAACTGGGGCCAACGTCCTGACTTTC.

The chain combines TRBV9 with TRBJ1-5; unclear D gene. Germline V gives CDR1 SGDLS, CDR2 YYNGEE. The length of the CDR3 is 14 residues. V shed 4 bases and J shed 3 bases, with 11 bases lying between them. CDR3 in DNA: TGTGCCAGCAGCTCCGGTTTAGCCAATCAGCCCCAGCATTTT. Its protein product is CASSSGLANQPQHF.

This rearrangement joins TRBV10-3 to TRBJ2-5, with D perhaps TRBD2 (5 bases). The J call may not be correct, given that the DNA end is closer to TRBJ2-7. Germline loops: CDR1 ENHRY, CDR2 SYGVKD. This CDR3 contains 13 residues. In DNA, the CDR3 is TGTGCCATCTCCAACAAACTAGGCAACGAGCAGTACTTC. This codes for CAISNKLGNEQYF.

This rearrangement joins TRBV19 to TRBJ1-5, with a tentative D call TRBD1 (6 bases). The CDR3 runs 15 residues. Germline assignment: CDR1 LNHDA and CDR2 SQIVND (reference sequence). The V and J ends lost 3 bases and 7 bases respectively, with 16 bases between them. This chain's CDR3 is CASSMWKRGDQPQHF. Here the CDR3 DNA reads TGTGCCAGTAGTATGTGGAAAAGGGGGGACCAGCCCCAGCATTTT.

The V and J genes are TRBV6-1 and TRBJ1-2; no clear D gene. V lost 2 bases and J 8 bases, leaving 18 bases between the germline ends. Germline V gene lookup returns CDR1 MNHNS and CDR2 SASEGT. The CDR3 loop spans 15 amino acids. CDR3 bases: TGTGCCAGCAGTGAACATCTCGGCCAGTTCAACGGCTACACCTTC. Translated: CASSEHLGQFNGYTF.

This rearrangement joins TRBV6-5 to TRBJ1-4, with TRBD1 identical over 9 bases. Losses at the gene ends were 6 bases for V and 8 bases for J; bases not matched to a gene: 7. The CDR3 loop spans 14 amino acids. Germline CDR1 is MNHEY and CDR2 is SVGAGI. The CDR3 nucleotides are TGTGCCAGCAGAACAGGGGGCGCCGGGGAAAAACTGTTTTTT. Protein sequence: CASRTGGAGEKLFF.

The chain is built from TRBV27 and TRBJ2-7, with TRBD2 matching over 7 bases. CDR3 length equals 16 residues. The ends lost 2 bases at V and 1 base at J; junction bases unmatched: 8. Germline-derived CDR1 and CDR2 are MNHEY and SMNVEV (reference sequence). This chain's CDR3 is CASSLRAGGRSYEQYF. Here the CDR3 DNA reads TGTGCCAGCAGTTTAAGGGCCGGGGGGAGGTCCTACGAGCAGTACTTC.

The chain recombines TRBV4-1 with TRBJ2-1, with no clear D. Germline values: CDR1 MGHRA, CDR2 YSYEKL. V was shortened by 7 bases and J by 7 bases, with 11 bases between the two germline ends. The CDR3 is made up of 12 amino acids. The CDR3 loop is CASNSHRNEQFF. CDR3 sequence (DNA): TGCGCCAGCAACTCCCACCGGAATGAGCAGTTCTTC.

The V gene is TRBV4-3, the J gene TRBJ2-1; 9 nucleotides match TRBD1. Germline-derived CDR1 and CDR2 are LGHNA and YSLEER. Trimming cost V 1 base and J 3 bases; bases outside gene matches: 7. The CDR3 loop spans 17 amino acids. The CDR3 sequence is CASSQVESGQGYNEQFF. The CDR3 region has the DNA TGCGCCAGCAGCCAAGTGGAATCGGGACAGGGCTACAATGAGCAGTTCTTC.

This clone is judged medium-sized (0.01 to 0.1%). This chain links TRBV9 with TRBJ1-5; a possible D gene is TRBD1 (5 bases). Deletions cut 4 bases from V and 0 bases from J, with 20 bases between. The CDR3 extends over 18 amino acids. The germline CDR1 and CDR2 sequences are SGDLS and YYNGEE. The CDR3 loop reads CASSPTDQGGGSNQPQHF. The CDR3 region has the DNA TGTGCCAGCAGCCCTACTGACCAAGGTGGGGGTAGCAATCAGCCCCAGCATTTT.

The V and J genes are TRBV6-4 and TRBJ1-5; TRBD1 matches 10 bases. CDR1 and CDR2 from the germline V gene are MRHNA and SNTAGT. Unmatched junction bases numbered 0, after V lost 2 bases and J lost 2 bases. There are 15 residues in the CDR3. For the CDR3, the DNA is TGTGCCAGCAGTGACGGGACAGGGGGCAATCAGCCCCAGCATTTT. Its translation is CASSDGTGGNQPQHF.

This chain joins TRBV29-1 and TRBJ1-2, with TRBD1 matching over 9 bases. The CDR3 consists of 14 residues. Trimming cost V 4 bases and J 3 bases; bases outside gene matches: 6. Germline CDR1 is SQVTM and CDR2 is ANQGSEA. CDR3 DNA sequence: TGCAGCGTTGGGGGGACAGGGTGGGACTATGGCTACACCTTC. Protein sequence: CSVGGTGWDYGYTF.

The V gene is TRBV13, the J gene TRBJ2-2, with D perhaps being TRBD1 or TRBD2 (5 bases each). The V gene's germline CDR1 is PRHDT and CDR2 FYEKMQ (reference sequence). This CDR3 has 14 residues. Trimming removed 5 bases at V and 8 bases at J, with 15 bases between. CDR3 amino acids: CASSPGTSWGELFF. CDR3 coding DNA: TGTGCCAGCAGCCCGGGGACCAGTTGGGGGGAGCTGTTTTTT.

The genes are TRBV4-3 and TRBJ2-3, with unresolved D. Germline CDR1 and CDR2: LGHNA and YSLEER. The V end lost 3 bases, the J end lost 0 bases, and 7 bases lay between the germline ends. There are 14 residues in the CDR3. The CDR3 DNA follows: TGCGCCAGCAGCCATTCACTAAGCACAGATACGCAGTATTTT. Encoded protein: CASSHSLSTDTQYF.